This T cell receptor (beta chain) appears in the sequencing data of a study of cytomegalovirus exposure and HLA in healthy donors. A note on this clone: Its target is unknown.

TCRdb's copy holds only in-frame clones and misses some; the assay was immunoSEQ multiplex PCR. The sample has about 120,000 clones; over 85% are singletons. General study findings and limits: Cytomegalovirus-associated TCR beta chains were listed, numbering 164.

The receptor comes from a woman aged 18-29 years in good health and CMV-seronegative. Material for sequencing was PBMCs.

In DNA, the CDR3 is TGTGCCAGCACCCGACAGACGAACACCGGGGAGCTGTTTTTT. It is translated as CASTRQTNTGELFF. The gene calls are TRBV27 and TRBJ2-2; the D gene is possibly TRBD1 (5 bases). This CDR3 comprises 14 residues. V lost 7 bases and J 0 bases, leaving 9 bases between the germline ends. Germline-derived CDR1 and CDR2 are MNHEY and SMNVEV (reference sequence).